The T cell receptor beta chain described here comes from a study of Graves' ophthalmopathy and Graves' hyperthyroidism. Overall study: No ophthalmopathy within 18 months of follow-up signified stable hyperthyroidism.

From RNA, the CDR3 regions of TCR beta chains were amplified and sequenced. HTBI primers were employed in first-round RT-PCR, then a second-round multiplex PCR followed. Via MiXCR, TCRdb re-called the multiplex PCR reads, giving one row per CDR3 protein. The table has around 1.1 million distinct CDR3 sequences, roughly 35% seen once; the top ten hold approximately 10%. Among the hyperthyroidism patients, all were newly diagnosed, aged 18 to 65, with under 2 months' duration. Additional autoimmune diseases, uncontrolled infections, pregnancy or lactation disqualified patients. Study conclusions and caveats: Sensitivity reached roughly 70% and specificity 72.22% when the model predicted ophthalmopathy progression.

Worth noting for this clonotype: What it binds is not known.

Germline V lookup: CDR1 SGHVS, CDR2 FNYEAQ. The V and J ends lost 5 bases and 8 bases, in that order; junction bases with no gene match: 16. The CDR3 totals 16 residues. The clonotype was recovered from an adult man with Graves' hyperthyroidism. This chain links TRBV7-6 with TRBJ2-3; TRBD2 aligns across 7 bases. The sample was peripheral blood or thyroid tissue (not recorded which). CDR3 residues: CASSAPSGLGRGTQYF. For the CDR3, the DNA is TGTGCCAGCAGCGCACCTAGCGGTCTGGGGCGAGGTACGCAGTATTTT.